The 24 T cell receptor beta chains below all came from one sample that was sequenced in a study of OX40 agonist ivuxolimab in advanced cancers. Some clones are missing from TCRdb's copy, which holds only in-frame ones; the method was immunoSEQ multiplex PCR. In the table there are more than 7,000 clones, over 60% of which are singletons. The sample consisted of CD4+ or CD8+ T cells sorted from blood, taken in a trial of the OX40 agonist ivuxolimab. These receptors were taken from an adult with an advanced solid tumor such as melanoma, head and neck, liver or kidney cancer.

The V gene is TRBV7-8, the J gene TRBJ2-3; no firm D call. CDR1 SGHVS and CDR2 FQNEAQ come from the germline V gene. The CDR3 has 14 amino acids. V was clipped by 5 bases and J by 2 bases, with 11 bases between them. This CDR3 reads CASSTIRATDTQYF. Written as DNA, the CDR3 is TGTGCCAGCAGCACCATAAGGGCCACAGATACGCAGTATTTT.

About this clone itself: A read error may account for a junction end that differs from germline. This chain links TRBV4-3 with TRBJ1-5; a weak D match, TRBD1 (5 bases). The CDR3 spans 16 residues. CDR1 is LGHNA, CDR2 YSLEER, per germline. CDR3 loop: CANSQEPLRGGQPQHF. DNA for the CDR3: TGCGCCAACAGCCAAGAGCCCTTACGGGGGGGACAGCCCCAGCATTTT.

V usage is TRBV7-2 and J usage is TRBJ2-3; possibly TRBD1 for D (6 bases). This CDR3 has 15 amino acids. Germline V gene lookup returns CDR1 SGHTA and CDR2 FQGNSA. The ends were cut back, 5 bases at V and 6 bases at J, with 18 bases in the middle. In DNA, the CDR3 is TGTGCCAGCAGCAGAGAGGTAGCAGGGGTGGATACGCAGTATTTT. Translating it yields CASSREVAGVDTQYF.

The J gene is TRBJ2-2, the V gene TRBV9; 9 bases match TRBD2. Trimming at V came to 4 bases and at J to 3 bases, leaving 7 bases not matched to a gene. Germline V gene data show CDR1 as SGDLS and CDR2 as YYNGEE. There are 16 residues in the CDR3. CDR3 bases: TGTGCCAGCAGCTCAACTAGCGGGTCTTACACCGGGGAGCTGTTTTTT. It is translated as CASSSTSGSYTGELFF.

This chain connects TRBV28 to TRBJ2-4; 8 nucleotides agree with TRBD1. CDR1 is MDHEN, CDR2 SYDVKM, per germline. The CDR3 spans 18 residues. V trimming: 2 bases; J trimming: 0 bases; junction bases outside the gene matches: 9. In nucleotides, the CDR3 is TGTGCCAGCAGTTTACCCTTCCAGGGGGCCTTAGCCAAAAACATTCAGTACTTC. Translated, it gives CASSLPFQGALAKNIQYF.

This sequence joins TRBV5-4 and TRBJ1-4, with a possible D match to TRBD1 (6 bases). CDR3 size: 15 residues. The V and J ends lost 3 bases and 8 bases respectively, with 17 bases between them. Per the germline V gene, CDR1 is SGHNT and CDR2 is YYREEE (reference sequence). The CDR3: CASSSRTERREKLFF. CDR3 DNA sequence: TGTGCCAGCAGCTCCCGGACAGAAAGGCGCGAAAAACTGTTTTTT.

This chain joins TRBV15 and TRBJ2-7; TRBD1 aligns across 8 bases. This CDR3 is 13 amino acids long. CDR1 is LNHNV, CDR2 YYDKDF, per germline (reference sequence). J lost 4 bases, V lost 2 bases, and 1 base had no gene match. The CDR3 DNA reads as TGTGCCACCAGCAGACGACAGGGGTACGAGCAGTACTTC. It codes for CATSRRQGYEQYF.

This chain links TRBV21-1 with TRBJ2-1; TRBD2 is the table's D call, not checked against the DNA. TRBV21-1 is noted as a pseudogene. The CDR3 totals 16 residues. CDR3 nucleotide sequence: TGTGCCAGCAGCAAAGACCAGCGGGAGAGGTACAATGAGCAGTTCTTC. Its protein product is CASSKDQRERYNEQFF.

The rearrangement links TRBV6-1 to TRBJ2-5, with D maybe TRBD2 (7 bases). CDR1 and CDR2 from the germline V gene are MNHNS and SASEGT. The CDR3 spans 15 residues. V lost 1 base and J lost 5, with 14 bases in between. This CDR3 is CASSEGSQGGETQYF. DNA of the CDR3: TGTGCCAGCAGTGAAGGGTCACAGGGAGGGGAGACCCAGTACTTC.

This clone is a singleton in its sample. This sequence joins TRBV27 and TRBJ2-5; 7 positions agree with TRBD2. CDR1 is MNHEY, CDR2 SMNVEV, per germline (reference sequence). Trimming at V came to 1 base and at J to 5 bases, leaving 4 bases not matched to a gene. CDR3 length equals 14 residues. In nucleotides, the CDR3 is TGTGCCAGCAGTTTATGGCGGGGGAGTGAGACCCAGTACTTC. Residues: CASSLWRGSETQYF.

The rearrangement joins TRBV4-1 to TRBJ1-4; 9 nucleotides align to TRBD1. CDR1 MGHRA and CDR2 YSYEKL come from the germline V gene. Trimming removed 0 bases from V and 8 bases from J; junction bases left unmatched: 10. This CDR3 comprises 17 residues. The CDR3 protein is CASSQEGFGQGNEKLFF. The CDR3 DNA follows: TGCGCCAGCAGCCAAGAAGGATTTGGACAGGGGAACGAAAAACTGTTTTTT.

This rearrangement joins TRBV11-2 to TRBJ2-3, with D unresolved. This CDR3 has 11 residues. Germline lookup yields CDR1 SGHAT and CDR2 FQNNGV. V was cut by 8 bases and J by 6 bases, with 9 bases left in between. In nucleotides, the CDR3 is TGTGCCAGCCGCCTAATTGATACGCAGTATTTT. Its translation is CASRLIDTQYF.

This sequence joins TRBV11-3 and TRBJ2-2, with D maybe TRBD2 (6 bases). Trimming stripped 10 bases from V and 5 bases from J, with 17 bases between. CDR3 length: 14 residues. Per germline, CDR1 SGHNT and CDR2 YENEEA. The CDR3 spells CATSRAGGTGELFF. The CDR3, as DNA: TGTGCCACCTCGCGAGCGGGTGGGACCGGGGAGCTGTTTTTT.

This clone is medium-sized. V gene TRBV5-4 combines with J gene TRBJ1-1; D unclear. CDR1 is SGHNT and CDR2 is YYREEE in the germline V gene (reference sequence). CDR3 length: 13 residues. V lost 4 bases, J lost 9 bases, and 16 bases lay in between. Here the CDR3 DNA reads TGTGCCAGCAGCGCCGAAAGGGAATTGCAAGCTTTCTTT. This encodes CASSAERELQAFF. Variable domain in full (rest from reference TRBV5-4 and TRBJ1-1): ETGVTQSPTHLIKTRGQQVTLRCSSQSGHNTVSWYQQALGQGPQFIFQYYREEENGRGNFPPRFSGLQFPNYSSELNVNALELDDSALYLCASSAERELQAFFGQGTRLTVV.

Points on this clone: Additional DNA sequences in this sample encode the identical CDR3. The rearrangement joins TRBV2 to TRBJ2-5; no firm D call. The CDR3 is made up of 11 amino acids. From germline, CDR1 is SNHLY and CDR2 FYNNEI. The V and J ends lost 5 bases and 5 bases respectively, with 6 bases between them. CDR3 protein: CASSPEETQYF. In DNA form, the CDR3 reads TGTGCCAGCAGTCCGGAGGAGACCCAGTACTTC.

V is TRBV7-8 and J is TRBJ2-3; a possible D gene is TRBD1 (7 bases). From germline, CDR1 is SGHVS and CDR2 FQNEAQ. This CDR3 region has 18 residues. The V end was cut by 1 base, the J end by 2 bases, with 19 bases between. The DNA for the CDR3 is TGTGCCAGCAGCTTAGTCCTTCCGGGGGACAGCGACACAGATACGCAGTATTTT. It specifies CASSLVLPGDSDTDTQYF.

The rearrangement joins TRBV5-6 to TRBJ1-2; 7 bases fit TRBD1. The CDR3 is 12 amino acids. From germline, CDR1 is SGHDT and CDR2 YYEEEE. Germline trimming cut 2 bases from V and 8 bases from J; bases unmatched to any gene: 3. The CDR3, as DNA: TGTGCCAGCAGCTTTCCAGGGGGAGGCTACACCTTC. It is translated as CASSFPGGGYTF.

V gene TRBV11-2 combines with J gene TRBJ2-7, with TRBD2 identical over 8 bases. V was pared by 8 bases and J by 2 bases, with 5 bases of the junction left unmatched. The CDR3 has 13 amino acids. CDR1 is SGHAT and CDR2 is FQNNGV in the germline V gene. In DNA form, the CDR3 reads TGTGCCAGCGGCGGGGGGCCACCCTACGAGCAGTACTTC. Protein: CASGGGPPYEQYF.

J is TRBJ1-1 and V is TRBV28; D gene uncertain. The V gene's germline CDR1 is MDHEN and CDR2 SYDVKM. With 1 base removed from V and 0 bases from J, the gap between germline ends came to 9 bases. The CDR3 is 15 amino acids. The CDR3 DNA reads TGTGCCAGCAGTTTATATCAGGAGGTGAACACTGAAGCTTTCTTT. Translating gives CASSLYQEVNTEAFF.

This clone rates as large (0.1 to 1%). The chain combines TRBV19 with TRBJ2-7; TRBD1 matches at 9 bases. Trimming took 7 bases from V and 1 from J; bases not matched to a gene: 5. Germline V gene lookup returns CDR1 LNHDA and CDR2 SQIVND (reference sequence). CDR3 size: 14 residues. CDR3 amino acids: CASTAGTGSYEQYF. DNA of the CDR3: TGTGCCAGTACCGCCGGGACAGGGTCCTACGAGCAGTACTTC.

The chain uses TRBV28 and TRBJ2-7; maybe TRBD2 (5 bases). Trimming left V 2 bases short and J 4 bases short, with 12 bases between. Germline V gene sequence: CDR1 MDHEN, CDR2 SYDVKM. CDR3 size: 14 residues. Here the CDR3 reads CASSLRGGAYEQYF. CDR3 bases: TGTGCCAGCAGTTTACGAGGAGGTGCATACGAGCAGTACTTC.

The V and J genes are TRBV13 and TRBJ2-7, with D uncertain. V dropped 4 bases and J dropped 4 bases, with 14 bases sitting between them. CDR3 length: 14 residues. The germline V gene has CDR1 PRHDT and CDR2 FYEKMQ (reference sequence). The CDR3 here is CASSSSLGNYEQYF. The DNA of the CDR3 is TGTGCCAGCAGCTCGTCGCTGGGCAATTACGAGCAGTACTTC. Combining the CDR3 with reference TRBV13 and TRBJ2-7 gives the whole variable domain AAGVIQSPRHLIKEKRETATLKCYPIPRHDTVYWYQQGPGQDPQFLISFYEKMQSDKGSIPDRFSAQQFSDYHSELNMSSLELGDSALYFCASSSSLGNYEQYFGPGTRLTVT.

CDR3: CASSLYGSYEQYF. CDR3 DNA: TGTGCCAGCAGCCTCTACGGGTCCTACGAGCAGTACTTC. V usage is TRBV11-3 and J usage is TRBJ2-7; D is uncertain. Germline loops: CDR1 SGHNT, CDR2 YENEEA. This CDR3 is 13 amino acids long. The germline V and J ends were trimmed by 5 bases and 1 base, with 9 bases remaining between them.

In DNA, the CDR3 is TGTGCCAGCAGCCGCAACAGGGGGCAATGGATCGGGGAGCTGTTTTTT. It specifies CASSRNRGQWIGELFF. This chain links TRBV7-6 with TRBJ2-2; 9 bases agree with TRBD1. CDR3 length: 16 residues. J was trimmed by 7 bases and V by 5 bases; bases with no gene match: 11. CDR1 is SGHVS and CDR2 is FNYEAQ in the germline V gene.